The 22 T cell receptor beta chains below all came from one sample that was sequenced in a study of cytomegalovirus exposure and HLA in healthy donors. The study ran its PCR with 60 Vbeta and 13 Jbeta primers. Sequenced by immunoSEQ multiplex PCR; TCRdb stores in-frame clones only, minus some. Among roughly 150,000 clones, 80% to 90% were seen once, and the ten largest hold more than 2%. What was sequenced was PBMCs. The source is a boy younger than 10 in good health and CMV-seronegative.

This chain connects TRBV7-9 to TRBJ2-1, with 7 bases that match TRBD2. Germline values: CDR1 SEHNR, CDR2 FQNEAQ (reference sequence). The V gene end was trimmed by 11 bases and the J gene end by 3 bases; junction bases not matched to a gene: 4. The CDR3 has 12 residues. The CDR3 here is CAGSGVYNEQFF. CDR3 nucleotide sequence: TGTGCCGGAAGCGGGGTCTACAATGAGCAGTTCTTC.

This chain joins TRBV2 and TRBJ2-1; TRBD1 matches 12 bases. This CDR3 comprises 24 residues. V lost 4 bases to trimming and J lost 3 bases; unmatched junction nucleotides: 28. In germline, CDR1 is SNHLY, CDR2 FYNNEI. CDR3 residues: CASSGSTGTGGESKTSANYNEQFF. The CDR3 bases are TGTGCCAGCAGTGGGAGTACCGGGACAGGGGGCGAAAGTAAGACTAGCGCGAACTACAATGAGCAGTTCTTC.

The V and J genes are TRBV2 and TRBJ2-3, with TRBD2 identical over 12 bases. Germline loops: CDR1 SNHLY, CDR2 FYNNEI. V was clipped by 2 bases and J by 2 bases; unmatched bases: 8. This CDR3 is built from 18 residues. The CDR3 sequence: CASSEPTSGGHDTDTQYF. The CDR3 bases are TGTGCCAGCAGTGAACCCACTAGCGGGGGGCATGACACAGATACGCAGTATTTT.

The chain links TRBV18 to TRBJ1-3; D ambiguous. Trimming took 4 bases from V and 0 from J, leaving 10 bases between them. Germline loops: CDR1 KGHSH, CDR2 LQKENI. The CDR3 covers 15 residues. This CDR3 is CASSLQPSSGNTIYF. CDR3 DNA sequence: TGTGCCAGCTCACTACAGCCAAGCTCTGGAAACACCATATATTTT. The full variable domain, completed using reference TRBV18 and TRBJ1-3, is NAGVMQNPRHLVRRRGQEARLRCSPMKGHSHVYWYRQLPEEGLKFMVYLQKENIIDESGMPKERFSAEFPKEGPSILRIQQVVRGDSAAYFCASSLQPSSGNTIYFGEGSWLTVV.

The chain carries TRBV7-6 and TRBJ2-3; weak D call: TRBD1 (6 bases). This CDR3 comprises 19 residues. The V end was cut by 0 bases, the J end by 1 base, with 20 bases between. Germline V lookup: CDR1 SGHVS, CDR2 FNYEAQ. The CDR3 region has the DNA TGTGCCAGCAGCTTAGCGTTCCTAGGTAGACAGGAGCGCACAGATACGCAGTATTTT. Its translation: CASSLAFLGRQERTDTQYF.

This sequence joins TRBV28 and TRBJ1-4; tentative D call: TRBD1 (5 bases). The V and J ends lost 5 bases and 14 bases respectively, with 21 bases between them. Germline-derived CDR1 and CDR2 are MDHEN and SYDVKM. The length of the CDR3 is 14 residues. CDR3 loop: CASSPLGRGFALFF. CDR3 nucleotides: TGTGCCAGCAGTCCCTTAGGGAGGGGATTCGCCCTGTTTTTT.

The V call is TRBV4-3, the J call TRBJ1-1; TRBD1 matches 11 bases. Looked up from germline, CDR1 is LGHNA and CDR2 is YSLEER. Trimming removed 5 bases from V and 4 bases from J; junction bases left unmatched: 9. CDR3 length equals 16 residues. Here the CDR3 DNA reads TGCGCCAGCAGCAGCCGGGACAGGGGGGACGGCACTGAAGCTTTCTTT. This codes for CASSSRDRGDGTEAFF.

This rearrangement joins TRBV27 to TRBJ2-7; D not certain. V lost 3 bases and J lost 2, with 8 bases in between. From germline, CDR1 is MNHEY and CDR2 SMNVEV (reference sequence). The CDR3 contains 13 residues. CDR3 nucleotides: TGTGCCAGCAGTTTCGGCAGGACCTACGAGCAGTACTTC. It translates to CASSFGRTYEQYF.

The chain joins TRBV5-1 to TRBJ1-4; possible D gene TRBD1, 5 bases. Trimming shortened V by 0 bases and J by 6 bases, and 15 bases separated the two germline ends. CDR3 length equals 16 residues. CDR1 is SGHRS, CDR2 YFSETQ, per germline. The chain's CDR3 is CASSLAGRGNDEKLFF. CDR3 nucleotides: TGCGCCAGCAGCTTGGCCGGGAGGGGTAATGATGAAAAACTGTTTTTT.

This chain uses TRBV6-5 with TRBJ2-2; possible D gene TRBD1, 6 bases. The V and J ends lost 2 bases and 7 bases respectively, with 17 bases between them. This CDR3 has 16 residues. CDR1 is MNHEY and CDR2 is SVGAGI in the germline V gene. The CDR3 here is CASSYPQGLGIGELFF. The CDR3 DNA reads TGTGCCAGCAGTTACCCTCAGGGGTTAGGGATCGGGGAGCTGTTTTTT.

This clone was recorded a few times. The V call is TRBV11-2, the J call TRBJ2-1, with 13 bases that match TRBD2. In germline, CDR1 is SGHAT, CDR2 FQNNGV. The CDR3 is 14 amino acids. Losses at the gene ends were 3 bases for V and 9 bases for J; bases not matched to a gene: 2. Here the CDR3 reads CASSLGLAGFEQFF. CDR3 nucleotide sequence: TGTGCCAGCAGCTTGGGACTAGCGGGATTTGAGCAGTTCTTC.

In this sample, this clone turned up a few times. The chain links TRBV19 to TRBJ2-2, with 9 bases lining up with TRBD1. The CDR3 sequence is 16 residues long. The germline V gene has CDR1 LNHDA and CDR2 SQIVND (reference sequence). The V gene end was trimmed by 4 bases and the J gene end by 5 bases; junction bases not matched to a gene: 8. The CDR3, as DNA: TGTGCCAGTAGTACCGGGACAGGGAGACTTACCGGGGAGCTGTTTTTT. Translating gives CASSTGTGRLTGELFF.

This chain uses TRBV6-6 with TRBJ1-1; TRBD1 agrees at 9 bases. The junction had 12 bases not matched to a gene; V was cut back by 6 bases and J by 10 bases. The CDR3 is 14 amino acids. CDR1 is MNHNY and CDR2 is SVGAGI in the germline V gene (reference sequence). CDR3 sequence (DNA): TGTGCCAGCAGGATGGACAGGGGCCGCGGAAGAGCTTTCTTT. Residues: CASRMDRGRGRAFF.

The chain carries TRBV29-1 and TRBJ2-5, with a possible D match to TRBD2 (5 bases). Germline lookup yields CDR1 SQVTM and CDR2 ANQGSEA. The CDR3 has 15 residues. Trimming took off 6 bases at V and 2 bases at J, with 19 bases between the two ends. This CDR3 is CSVVLSIAPQETQYF. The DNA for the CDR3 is TGCAGCGTCGTCCTTTCTATAGCGCCACAAGAGACCCAGTACTTC.

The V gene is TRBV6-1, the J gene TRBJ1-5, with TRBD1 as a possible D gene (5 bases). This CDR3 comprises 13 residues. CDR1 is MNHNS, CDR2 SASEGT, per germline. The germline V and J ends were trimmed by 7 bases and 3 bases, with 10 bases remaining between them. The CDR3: CASKGSINQPQHF. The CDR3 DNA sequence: TGTGCCAGCAAGGGGTCCATCAATCAGCCCCAGCATTTT.

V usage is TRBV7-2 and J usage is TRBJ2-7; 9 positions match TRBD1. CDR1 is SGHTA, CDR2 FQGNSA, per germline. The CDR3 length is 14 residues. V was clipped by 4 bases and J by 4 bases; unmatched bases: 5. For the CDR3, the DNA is TGTGCCAGCAGCTACAGACAGGGGGGATACGAGCAGTACTTC. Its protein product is CASSYRQGGYEQYF.

The CDR3 DNA reads TGTGCCAGCAGTTACTCGGAGACTTCCTACGAGCAGTACTTC. Its translation: CASSYSETSYEQYF. The chain joins TRBV6-6 to TRBJ2-7; D remains unclear. Germline assignment: CDR1 MNHNY and CDR2 SVGAGI (reference sequence). V was shortened by 0 bases and J by 1 base, with 7 bases between the two germline ends. The CDR3 extends over 14 amino acids.

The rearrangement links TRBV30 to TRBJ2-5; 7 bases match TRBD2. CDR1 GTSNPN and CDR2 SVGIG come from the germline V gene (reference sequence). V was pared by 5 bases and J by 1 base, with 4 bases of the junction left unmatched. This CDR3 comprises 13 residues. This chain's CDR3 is CAWGGTIQETQYF. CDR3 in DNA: TGTGCCTGGGGGGGGACTATCCAAGAGACCCAGTACTTC.

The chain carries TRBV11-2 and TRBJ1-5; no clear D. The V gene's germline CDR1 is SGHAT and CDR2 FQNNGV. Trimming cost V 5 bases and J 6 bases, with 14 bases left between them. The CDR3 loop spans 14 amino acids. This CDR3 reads CASSTGPEGQPQHF. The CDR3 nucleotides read TGTGCCAGCAGCACTGGGCCTGAAGGTCAGCCCCAGCATTTT.

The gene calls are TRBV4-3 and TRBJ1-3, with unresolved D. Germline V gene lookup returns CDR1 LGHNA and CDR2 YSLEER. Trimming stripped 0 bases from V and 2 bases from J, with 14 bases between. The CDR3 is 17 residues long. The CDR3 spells CASSQDNQALTGNTIYF. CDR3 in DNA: TGCGCCAGCAGCCAAGATAACCAGGCATTAACTGGAAACACCATATATTTT.

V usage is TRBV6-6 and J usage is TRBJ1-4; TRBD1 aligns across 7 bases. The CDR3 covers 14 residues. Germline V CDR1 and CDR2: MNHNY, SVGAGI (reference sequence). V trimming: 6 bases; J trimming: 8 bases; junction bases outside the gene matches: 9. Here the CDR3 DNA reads TGTGCCAGCAGGCAGACAGGGATGGGGGAAAAACTGTTTTTT. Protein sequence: CASRQTGMGEKLFF.

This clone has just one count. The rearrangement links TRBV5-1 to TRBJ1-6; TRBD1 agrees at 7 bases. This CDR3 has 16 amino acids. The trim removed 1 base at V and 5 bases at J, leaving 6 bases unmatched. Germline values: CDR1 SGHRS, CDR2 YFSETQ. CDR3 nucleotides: TGCGCCAGCAGCTTGTGGACAGGTTTGAATAATTCACCCCTCCACTTT. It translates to CASSLWTGLNNSPLHF.